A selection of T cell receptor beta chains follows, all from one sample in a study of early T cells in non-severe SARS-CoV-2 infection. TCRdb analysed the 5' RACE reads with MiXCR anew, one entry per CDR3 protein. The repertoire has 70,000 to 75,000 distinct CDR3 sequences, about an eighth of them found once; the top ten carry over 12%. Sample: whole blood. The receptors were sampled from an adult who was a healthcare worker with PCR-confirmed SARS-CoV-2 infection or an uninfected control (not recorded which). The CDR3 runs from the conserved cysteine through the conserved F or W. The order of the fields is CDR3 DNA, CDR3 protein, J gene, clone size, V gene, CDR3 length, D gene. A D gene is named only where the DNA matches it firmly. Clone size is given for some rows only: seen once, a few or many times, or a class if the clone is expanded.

TGTGCCAGCAGTGGGACAGGGCGGCAGCCCCAGCATTTT | CASSGTGRQPQHF | TRBJ1-5 | NA | TRBV12-3/TRBV12-4 | 13 | TRBD1
TGTGCCAGCAGTTCGGGCCAGACCATGAACACTGAAGCTTTCTTT | CASSSGQTMNTEAFF | TRBJ1-1 | NA | TRBV11-1 | 15 | NA
TGCAGCGTTGGGGGAGGGTTAAATGGCTACACCTTC | CSVGGGLNGYTF | TRBJ1-2 | NA | TRBV29-1 | 12 | NA
TGTGCCAGCAGTGAAGCGGCTGTAAATCAGCCCCAGCATTTT | CASSEAAVNQPQHF | TRBJ1-5 | many | TRBV6-1 | 14 | NA
TGCAGCGTTGAAAACAGGGCCACCTACAATGAGCAGTTCTTC | CSVENRATYNEQFF | TRBJ2-1 | NA | TRBV29-1 | 14 | NA
TGTGCCAGCAGTGGACCGGCCTGGGACAGCTGCTACTTC | CASSGPAWDSCYF | TRBJ2-7 | few | TRBV28 | 13 | TRBD1
TGCAGTGCTAGATTTGCGGGGGCGGATCCCCAGTACTTC | CSARFAGADPQYF | TRBJ2-5 | few | TRBV20-1 | 13 | NA
TGTGCCAGCAGCTTTAGTGGACAAGATAATTCACCCCTCCACTTT | CASSFSGQDNSPLHF | TRBJ1-6 | NA | TRBV11-2 | 15 | NA
TGTGCCAGCAGCCGCCTCCGGGGGGGCACCGGGGAGCTGTTTTTT | CASSRLRGGTGELFF | TRBJ2-2 | many | TRBV28 | 15 | TRBD2
TGCAGTGCTTTAGCGGGGGGGAGCTCCTACGAGCAGTACTTC | CSALAGGSSYEQYF | TRBJ2-7 | few | TRBV20-1 | 14 | TRBD2
TGTGCCATCCGACAGGGTGTTGGCACTGAAGCTTTCTTT | CAIRQGVGTEAFF | TRBJ1-1 | few | TRBV5-4 | 13 | TRBD1
TGTGCCAGCAGCTTAAGGCAAGAGACCCAGTACTTC | CASSLRQETQYF | TRBJ2-5 | few | TRBV7-2 | 12 | NA
TGTGCCAGCAGTTTATTCCCCGGACAGTCCCCAACTAATGAAAAACTGTTTTTT | CASSLFPGQSPTNEKLFF | TRBJ1-4 | many | TRBV27 | 18 | NA
TGTGCCAGCAGCCGACAGGTATCCTACGAGCAGTACTTC | CASSRQVSYEQYF | TRBJ2-7 | NA | TRBV7-9 | 13 | NA
TGTGCCAGCAGGCGACAGGGGAAGAACTATGGCTACACCTTC | CASRRQGKNYGYTF | TRBJ1-2 | NA | TRBV6-5 | 14 | TRBD1
TGCAGCGTCGAAAAGGGCCAGGGAGGGACTGAAGCTTTCTTT | CSVEKGQGGTEAFF | TRBJ1-1 | many | TRBV29-1 | 14 | NA
TGCGCCAGCAGCTTGCAAGCGGGGGGCAATGAGCAGTTCTTC | CASSLQAGGNEQFF | TRBJ2-1 | few | TRBV5-1 | 14 | TRBD2
TGTGCCAGCATTTCCCCGGACAGTACTTTTGAAGCTTTCTTT | CASISPDSTFEAFF | TRBJ1-1 | NA | TRBV28 | 14 | NA
TGTGCCAGCAGCTCCCCCGCCGAGACCCAGTACTTC | CASSSPAETQYF | TRBJ2-5 | NA | TRBV7-2 | 12 | NA
TGTGCCAGCAGCGTAAACGTTTTGGGCGATGAGCAGTTCTTC | CASSVNVLGDEQFF | TRBJ2-1 | many | TRBV9 | 14 | NA
TGCAGCGTGAGGACAGGGATGAACACTGAAGCTTTCTTT | CSVRTGMNTEAFF | TRBJ1-1 | few | TRBV29-1 | 13 | TRBD1
TGCGCCAGCAGCTTGGATAGCGGGGGGGCCACAGATACGCAGTATTTT | CASSLDSGGATDTQYF | TRBJ2-3 | NA | TRBV5-1 | 16 | TRBD2
TGTGCCAGCAGAACTAGCGGGGGAAGAGAGACCCAGTACTTC | CASRTSGGRETQYF | TRBJ2-5 | NA | TRBV12-3/TRBV12-4 | 14 | TRBD2
TGTGCCAGCAGCCTGGCGCGACAGGTCATCTACGAGCAGTACTTC | CASSLARQVIYEQYF | TRBJ2-7 | few | TRBV5-5 | 15 | NA
TGTGCCAGCGGACCATTAGGGGTCGGGGAGAGCGAGCAGTACTTC | CASGPLGVGESEQYF | TRBJ2-7 | NA | TRBV27 | 15 | NA
TGTGCCAGCTCACCACCGGGGTTCCAGGGATTTTTGAATTCACCCCTCCACTTT | CASSPPGFQGFLNSPLHF | TRBJ1-6 | few | TRBV18 | 18 | NA
TGTGCCAGCAGTTACCCCGGGAAGAACTATGGCTACACCTTC | CASSYPGKNYGYTF | TRBJ1-2 | many | TRBV6-2/TRBV6-3 | 14 | NA
TGTGCCAGCAGTCCACGGGACAGGTCTGAAGCTTTCTTT | CASSPRDRSEAFF | TRBJ1-1 | few | TRBV28 | 13 | TRBD1
TGTGCCAGCAGCCATGGGCACATTCAGTACTTC | CASSHGHIQYF | TRBJ2-4 | NA | TRBV3-1 | 11 | NA
TGCGCCAGCACAAGGGACCAGAGCCTTACCACAGATACGCAGTATTTT | CASTRDQSLTTDTQYF | TRBJ2-3 | few | TRBV10-2 | 16 | NA
TGTGCCAGCAGCCAAGCTGGGGGTTCACCCCTCCACTTT | CASSQAGGSPLHF | TRBJ1-6 | few | TRBV14 | 13 | NA
TGTGCCAGCAGCTCATCGGACACCTACTATGGCTACACCTTC | CASSSSDTYYGYTF | TRBJ1-2 | many | TRBV7-9 | 14 | NA
TGTGCCAGCAGCGCATCCCTTGGGGAGACCCAGTACTTC | CASSASLGETQYF | TRBJ2-5 | few | TRBV7-9 | 13 | NA
TGTGCCAGCAGCAAAGCCTGGGAATGGCCTTATGGCTACACCTTC | CASSKAWEWPYGYTF | TRBJ1-2 | many | TRBV21-1 | 15 | NA
TGCAGTGCTATGGCCGCCTACAATGAGCAGTTCTTC | CSAMAAYNEQFF | TRBJ2-1 | few | TRBV20-1 | 12 | NA
TGTGCCAGCACCGCGGTCAACACTGAAGCTTTCTTT | CASTAVNTEAFF | TRBJ1-1 | few | TRBV6-6 | 12 | NA
TGTGCCAGCAGCTCCTCAATTAGGCAAGGAAACGAGCAGTACTTC | CASSSSIRQGNEQYF | TRBJ2-7 | NA | TRBV5-4 | 15 | NA
TGTGCCAGCAGTTTGGCAGGGGGAGGTCAGTTCTTC | CASSLAGGGQFF | TRBJ2-1 | few | TRBV6-5 | 12 | NA
TGTGCCAGCAGGCTGACAGGGGTAACCGGGGAGCTGTTTTTT | CASRLTGVTGELFF | TRBJ2-2 | few | TRBV28 | 14 | TRBD1
TGTGCCAGCAGTTTGGCTGTGAACTATAATTCACCCCTCCACTTT | CASSLAVNYNSPLHF | TRBJ1-6 | NA | TRBV12-3/TRBV12-4 | 15 | NA
TGCGCCAGCAGCTCGTCACCCGGGGCGGCCCAAGAGACCCAGTACTTC | CASSSSPGAAQETQYF | TRBJ2-5 | NA | TRBV5-1 | 16 | NA
TGCAGCGTAAGGGACAGTGGGACTGAAGCTTTCTTT | CSVRDSGTEAFF | TRBJ1-1 | NA | TRBV29-1 | 12 | TRBD1
TGCAGTGCCCCCGGGACTGGAACTTACAATGAGCAGTTCTTC | CSAPGTGTYNEQFF | TRBJ2-1 | many | TRBV20-1 | 14 | NA
TGTGCCAGTAGTATAGATCGGAATACAGGGTGGCAGGAGACCCAGTACTTC | CASSIDRNTGWQETQYF | TRBJ2-5 | few | TRBV19 | 17 | NA
TGTGCCAGCAGTTTATGGGACAGCTATGGCTACACCTTC | CASSLWDSYGYTF | TRBJ1-2 | NA | TRBV28 | 13 | NA
TGTGCCAGCAGTTATGCAGGGAACTATAACTATGGCTACACCTTC | CASSYAGNYNYGYTF | TRBJ1-2 | NA | TRBV28 | 15 | NA
TGTGCCAGCAGCTTTGGACACAACGCTGAAGCTTTCTTT | CASSFGHNAEAFF | TRBJ1-1 | few | TRBV7-8 | 13 | NA
TGTGCCAGCAGGCCACTAGCGGGGGGGCTTGAGCAGTACTTC | CASRPLAGGLEQYF | TRBJ2-7 | NA | TRBV7-2 | 14 | TRBD2